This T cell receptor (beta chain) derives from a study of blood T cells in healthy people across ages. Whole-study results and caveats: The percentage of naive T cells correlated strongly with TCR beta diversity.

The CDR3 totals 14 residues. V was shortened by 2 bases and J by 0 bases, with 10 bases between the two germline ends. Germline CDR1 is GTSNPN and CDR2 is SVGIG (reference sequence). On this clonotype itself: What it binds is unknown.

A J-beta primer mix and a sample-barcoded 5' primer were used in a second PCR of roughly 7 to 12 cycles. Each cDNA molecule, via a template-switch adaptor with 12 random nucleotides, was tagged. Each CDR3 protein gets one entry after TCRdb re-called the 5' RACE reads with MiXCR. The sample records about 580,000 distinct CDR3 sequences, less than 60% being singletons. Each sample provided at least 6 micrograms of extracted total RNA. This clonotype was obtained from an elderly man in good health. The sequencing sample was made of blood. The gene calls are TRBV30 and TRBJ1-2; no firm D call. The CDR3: CAWSNRATNYGYTF. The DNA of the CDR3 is TGTGCCTGGAGTAACAGAGCCACTAACTATGGCTACACCTTC.